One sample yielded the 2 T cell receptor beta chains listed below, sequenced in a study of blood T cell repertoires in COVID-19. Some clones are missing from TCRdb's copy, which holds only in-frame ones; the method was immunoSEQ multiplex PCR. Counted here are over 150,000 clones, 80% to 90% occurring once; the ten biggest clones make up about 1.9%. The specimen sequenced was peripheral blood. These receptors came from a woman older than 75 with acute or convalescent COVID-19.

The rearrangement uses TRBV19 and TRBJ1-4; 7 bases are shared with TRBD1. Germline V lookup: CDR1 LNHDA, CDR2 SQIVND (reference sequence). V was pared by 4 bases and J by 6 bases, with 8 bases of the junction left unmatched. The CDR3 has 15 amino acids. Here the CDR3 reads CASSTDRAVDEKLFF. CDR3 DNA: TGTGCCAGTAGTACCGACAGGGCGGTCGATGAAAAACTGTTTTTT.

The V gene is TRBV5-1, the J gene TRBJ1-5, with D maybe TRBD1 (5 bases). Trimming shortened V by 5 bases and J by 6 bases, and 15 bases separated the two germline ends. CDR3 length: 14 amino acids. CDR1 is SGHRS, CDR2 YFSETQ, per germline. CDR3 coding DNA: TGCGCCAGCAGGCCCTCGACAGAGTCTCAGCCCCAGCATTTT. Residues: CASRPSTESQPQHF.